This T cell receptor (beta chain) derives from a study of graft-versus-host responses after intestinal transplantation. At the level of the study: Grafts were multivisceral, liver-intestinal, or isolated intestinal. Recipients were all induced with anti-thymocyte globulin, then given tacrolimus and steroids for around 3 years.

Repertoires were generated with immunoSEQ multiplex PCR, while TCRdb's copy carries only in-frame clones and drops some. The table includes tens of thousands of clones, around 92% detected once. Trimming took 11 bases from V and 0 from J, leaving 20 bases between them. CDR1 MGHDK and CDR2 SYGVNS come from the germline V gene. This CDR3 region has 15 residues. Concerning this clone: No antigen is known for it.

Findings of the study overall: The authors found GvH clones in recipient marrow, some appearing first in ileum or blood. Allograft graft-versus-host to host-versus-graft clonal ratios ran high in patients with graft-donor T cell macrochimerism.

This specimen was unstimulated CD8+ T cells sorted from spleen or lymph node cells, taken before intestinal transplant. This rearrangement joins TRBV25-1 to TRBJ2-7, with D perhaps TRBD2 (6 bases). This TCR was sampled from a human donor who received an intestinal transplant. CDR3 region: CAAHYLAPSSYEQYF. DNA of the CDR3: TGTGCCGCCCACTACCTAGCGCCGAGCTCCTACGAGCAGTACTTC.